This T cell receptor (beta chain) originates from a study of cytomegalovirus exposure and HLA in healthy donors. Study-wide findings and caveats: Presence/absence analyses treated sequencing depth as roughly uniform across donors.

Worth noting for this clone: The target antigen is unknown.

This PCR relied on a set of 60 Vbeta primers and 13 Jbeta primers. Assay: immunoSEQ multiplex PCR; the TCRdb copy retains only in-frame clones and omits some. Seen here are approximately 110,000 clones, 73% observed once, and the top ten hold 8.4%. This CDR3 is built from 13 residues. CDR1 is MNHEY and CDR2 is SMNVEV in the germline V gene (reference sequence). V shed 4 bases and J shed 0 bases, with 7 bases lying between them. The sequence derives from a man aged 40-55 years in good health and CMV-seronegative. Input material: PBMCs. This chain joins TRBV27 and TRBJ2-7; D uncertain. Written as DNA, the CDR3 is TGTGCCAGCAGTTCCCTCGGCTCCTACGAGCAGTACTTC. Amino acids: CASSSLGSYEQYF.